This T cell receptor beta chain was sequenced during a study of radiotherapy plus CTLA-4 blockade in lung cancer. It was focal radiation plus CTLA-4 blockade with ipilimumab that patients with chemo-refractory metastatic non-small-cell lung cancer received. Here immunoSEQ multiplex PCR was the method, and the copy in TCRdb shows in-frame clones only, minus some. Here the sample spans tens of thousands of clones, around 87% being singletons. The TCR sequence derives from a human donor with non-small cell lung cancer that progressed on radiotherapy plus ipilimumab. The material was peripheral blood, obtained from a patient treated with radiotherapy plus ipilimumab.

This CDR3 is CASSEGPQETQYF. CDR3 nucleotides: TGTGCCAGCAGCGAGGGACCCCAAGAGACCCAGTACTTC. V and J are TRBV25-1 and TRBJ2-5, with D perhaps TRBD1 or TRBD2 (5 bases each). The CDR3 sequence is 13 residues long. Between the trimmed V and J ends, which lost 6 bases and 1 base, there was a span of 9 bases. CDR1 MGHDK and CDR2 SYGVNS come from the germline V gene.